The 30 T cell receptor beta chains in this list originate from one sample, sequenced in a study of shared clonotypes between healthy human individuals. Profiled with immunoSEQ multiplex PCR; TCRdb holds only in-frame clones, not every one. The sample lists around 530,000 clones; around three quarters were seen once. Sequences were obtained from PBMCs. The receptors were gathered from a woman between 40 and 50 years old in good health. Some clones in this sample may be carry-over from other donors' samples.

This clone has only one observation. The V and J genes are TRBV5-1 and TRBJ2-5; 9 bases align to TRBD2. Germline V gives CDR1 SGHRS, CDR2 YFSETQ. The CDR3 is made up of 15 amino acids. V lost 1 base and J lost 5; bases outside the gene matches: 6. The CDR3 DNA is TGCGCCAGCAGCTTGCTAGCGGGAAGAGGTGAGACCCAGTACTTC. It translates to CASSLLAGRGETQYF.

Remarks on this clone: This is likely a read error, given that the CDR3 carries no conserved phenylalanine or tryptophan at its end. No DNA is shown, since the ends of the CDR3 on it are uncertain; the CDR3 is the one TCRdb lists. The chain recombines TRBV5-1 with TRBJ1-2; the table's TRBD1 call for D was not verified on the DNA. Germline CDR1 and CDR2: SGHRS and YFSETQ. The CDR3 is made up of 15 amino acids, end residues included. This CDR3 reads CASSPLGAGVYGHTL.

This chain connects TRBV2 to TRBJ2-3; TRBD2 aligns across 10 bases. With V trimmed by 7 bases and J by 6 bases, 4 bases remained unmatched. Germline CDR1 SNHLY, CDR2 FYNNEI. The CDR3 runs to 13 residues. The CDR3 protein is CASKREGADTQYF. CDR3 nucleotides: TGTGCCAGCAAGCGGGAGGGGGCGGATACGCAGTATTTT.

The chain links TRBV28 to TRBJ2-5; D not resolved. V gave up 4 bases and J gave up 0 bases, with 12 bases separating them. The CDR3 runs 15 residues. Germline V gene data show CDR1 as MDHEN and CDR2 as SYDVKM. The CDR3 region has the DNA TGTGCCAGCAGTTCTCGAAATTGGTACCAAGAGACCCAGTACTTC. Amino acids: CASSSRNWYQETQYF.

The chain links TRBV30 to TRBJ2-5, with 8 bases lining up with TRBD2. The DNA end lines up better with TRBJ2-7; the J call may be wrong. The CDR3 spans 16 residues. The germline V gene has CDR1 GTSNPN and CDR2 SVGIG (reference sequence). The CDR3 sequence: CAWSAPSGGATYEQYF. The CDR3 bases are TGTGCCTGGAGTGCCCCCTCGGGGGGGGCCACCTACGAGCAGTACTTC.

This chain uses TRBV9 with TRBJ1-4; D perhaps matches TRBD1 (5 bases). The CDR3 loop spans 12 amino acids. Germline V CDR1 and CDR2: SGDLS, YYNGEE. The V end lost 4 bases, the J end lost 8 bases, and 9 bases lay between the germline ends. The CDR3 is CASSPGGEKLFF. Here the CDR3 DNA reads TGTGCCAGCAGCCCCGGGGGGGAAAAACTGTTTTTT.

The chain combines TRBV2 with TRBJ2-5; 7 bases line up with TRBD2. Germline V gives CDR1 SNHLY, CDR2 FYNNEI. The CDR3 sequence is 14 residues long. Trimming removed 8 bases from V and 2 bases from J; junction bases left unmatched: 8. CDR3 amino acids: CASLLAVLQETQYF. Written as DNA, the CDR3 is TGTGCCAGCCTGCTAGCGGTTTTACAAGAGACCCAGTACTTC.

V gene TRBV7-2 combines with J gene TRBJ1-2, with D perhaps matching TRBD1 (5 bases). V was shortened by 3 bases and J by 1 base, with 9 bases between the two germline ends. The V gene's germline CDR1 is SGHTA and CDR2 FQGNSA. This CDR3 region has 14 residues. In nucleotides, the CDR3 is TGTGCCAGCAGCTTGGGACCGAGTAACTATGGCTACACCTTC. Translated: CASSLGPSNYGYTF. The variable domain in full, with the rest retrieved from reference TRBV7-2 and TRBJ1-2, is GAGVSQSPSNKVTEKGKDVELRCDPISGHTALYWYRQSLGQGLEFLIYFQGNSAPDKSGLPSDRFSAERTGGSVSTLTIQRTQQEDSAVYLCASSLGPSNYGYTFGSGTRLTVV.

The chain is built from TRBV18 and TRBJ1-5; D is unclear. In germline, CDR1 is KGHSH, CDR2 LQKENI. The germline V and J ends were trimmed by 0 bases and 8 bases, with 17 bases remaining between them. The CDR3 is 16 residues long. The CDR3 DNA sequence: TGTGCCAGCTCACCACCGGACTCTCGAGACTTTGAGCCCCAGCATTTT. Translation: CASSPPDSRDFEPQHF.

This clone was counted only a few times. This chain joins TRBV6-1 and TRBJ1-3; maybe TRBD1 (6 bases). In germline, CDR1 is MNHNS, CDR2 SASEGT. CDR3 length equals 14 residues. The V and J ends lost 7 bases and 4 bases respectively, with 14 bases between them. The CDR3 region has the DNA TGTGCCAGCACCTACCAGGGGCGGGGAAACACCATATATTTT. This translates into CASTYQGRGNTIYF.

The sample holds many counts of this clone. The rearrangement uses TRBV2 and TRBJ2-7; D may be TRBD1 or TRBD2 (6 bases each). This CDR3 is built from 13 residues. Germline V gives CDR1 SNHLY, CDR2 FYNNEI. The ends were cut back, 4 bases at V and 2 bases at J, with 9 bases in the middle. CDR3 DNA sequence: TGTGCCAGCAGTGCGGGGGCTACCTACGAGCAGTACTTC. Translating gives CASSAGATYEQYF.

The CDR3 sequence: CASRGTSTGYEQYF. The CDR3 DNA is TGTGCCAGCAGGGGGACTTCCACCGGGTACGAGCAGTACTTC. The V call is TRBV7-8, the J call TRBJ2-7, with D possibly matching TRBD2 (6 bases). The germline gives CDR1 SGHVS, CDR2 FQNEAQ. CDR3 length: 14 residues. Between the trimmed V and J ends, which lost 6 bases and 4 bases, there was a span of 16 bases.

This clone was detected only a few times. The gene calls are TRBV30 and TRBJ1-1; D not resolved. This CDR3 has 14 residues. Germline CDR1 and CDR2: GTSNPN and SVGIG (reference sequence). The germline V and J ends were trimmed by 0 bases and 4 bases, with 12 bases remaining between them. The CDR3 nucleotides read TGTGCCTGGAGTGTAACCGGGCTGGTCACTGAAGCTTTCTTT. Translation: CAWSVTGLVTEAFF. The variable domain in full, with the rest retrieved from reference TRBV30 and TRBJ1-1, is SQTIHQWPATLVQPVGSPLSLECTVEGTSNPNLYWYRQAAGRGLQLLFYSVGIGQISSEVPQNLSASRPQDRQFILSSKKLLLSDSGFYLCAWSVTGLVTEAFFGQGTRLTVV.

The CDR3 region is CASSASGVNNEQFF. The DNA of the CDR3 is TGTGCCAGCAGCGCAAGCGGGGTCAACAATGAGCAGTTCTTC. The genes are TRBV9 and TRBJ2-1; 7 bases align to TRBD2. The junction had 5 bases not matched to a gene; V was cut back by 3 bases and J by 5 bases. The germline CDR1 and CDR2 sequences are SGDLS and YYNGEE. This CDR3 is 14 amino acids long.

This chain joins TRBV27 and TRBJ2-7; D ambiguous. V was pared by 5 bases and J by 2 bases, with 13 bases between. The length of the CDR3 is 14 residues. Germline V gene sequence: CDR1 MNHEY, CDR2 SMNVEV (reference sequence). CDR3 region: CASSRAGVTYEQYF. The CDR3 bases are TGTGCCAGCAGTAGGGCAGGAGTCACCTACGAGCAGTACTTC.

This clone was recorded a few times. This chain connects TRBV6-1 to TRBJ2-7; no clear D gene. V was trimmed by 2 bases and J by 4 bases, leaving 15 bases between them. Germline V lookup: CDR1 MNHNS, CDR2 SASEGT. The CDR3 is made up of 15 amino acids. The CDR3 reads CASSEQSGTEYEQYF. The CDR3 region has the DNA TGTGCCAGCAGTGAACAGTCAGGTACGGAGTACGAGCAGTACTTC.

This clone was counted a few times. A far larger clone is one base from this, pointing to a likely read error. The CDR3 spells CALSSGTSEGDEQFF. For the CDR3, the DNA is TGTGCCTTGAGTTCCGGGACTAGCGAGGGCGATGAGCAGTTCTTC. V gene TRBV30 combines with J gene TRBJ2-1, with 10 bases matching TRBD2. Germline V lookup: CDR1 GTSNPN, CDR2 SVGIG (reference sequence). This CDR3 spans 15 amino acids.

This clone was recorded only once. This CDR3 reads CASRPDGYNEKLFF. The CDR3 DNA is TGTGCCAGCAGGCCGGACGGTTATAATGAAAAACTGTTTTTT. The rearrangement links TRBV6-5 to TRBJ1-4; D is ambiguous. CDR1 MNHEY and CDR2 SVGAGI come from the germline V gene. Trimming left V 6 bases short and J 4 bases short, with 12 bases between. This CDR3 is built from 14 residues.

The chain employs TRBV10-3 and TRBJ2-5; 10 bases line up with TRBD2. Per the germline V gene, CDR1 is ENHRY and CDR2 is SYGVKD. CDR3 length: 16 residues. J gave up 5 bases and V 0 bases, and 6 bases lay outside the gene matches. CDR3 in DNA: TGTGCCATCAGTGAGTCCCTAGCGGGAGATAGTGAGACCCAGTACTTC. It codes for CAISESLAGDSETQYF.

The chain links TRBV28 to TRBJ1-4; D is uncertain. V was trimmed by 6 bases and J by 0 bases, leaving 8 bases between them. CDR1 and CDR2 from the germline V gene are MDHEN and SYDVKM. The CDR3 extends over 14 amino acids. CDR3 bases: TGTGCCAGCAGCAGAGATGCAACTAATGAAAAACTGTTTTTT. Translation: CASSRDATNEKLFF.

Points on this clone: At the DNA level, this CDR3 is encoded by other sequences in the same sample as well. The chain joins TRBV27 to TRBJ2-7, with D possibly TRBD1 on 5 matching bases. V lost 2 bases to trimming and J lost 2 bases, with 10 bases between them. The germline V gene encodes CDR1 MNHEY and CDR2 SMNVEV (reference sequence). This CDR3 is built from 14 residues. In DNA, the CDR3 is TGTGCCAGCAGTTTAGGGCAGGGCCCCTACGAGCAGTACTTC. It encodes CASSLGQGPYEQYF.

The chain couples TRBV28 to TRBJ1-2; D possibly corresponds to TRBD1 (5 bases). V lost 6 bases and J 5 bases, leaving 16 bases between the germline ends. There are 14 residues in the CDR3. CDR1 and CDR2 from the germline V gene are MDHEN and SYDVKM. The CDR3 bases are TGTGCCAGCAGCCGGGACGCGGTTGGGTATGGCTACACCTTC. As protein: CASSRDAVGYGYTF.

The CDR3 nucleotides read TGTGCCTGGAGAGGATTGGGCACCGGGGAGCTGTTTTTT. Protein sequence: CAWRGLGTGELFF. The gene calls are TRBV30 and TRBJ2-2, with no clear D. The CDR3 has 13 amino acids. With 3 bases removed from V and 4 bases from J, the gap between germline ends came to 9 bases. Germline CDR1 GTSNPN, CDR2 SVGIG (reference sequence).

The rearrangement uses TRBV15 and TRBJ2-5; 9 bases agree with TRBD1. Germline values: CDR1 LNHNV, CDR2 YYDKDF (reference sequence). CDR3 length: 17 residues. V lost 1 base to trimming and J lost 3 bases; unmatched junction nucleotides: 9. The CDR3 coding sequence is TGTGCCACCAGCAGAGGACCTCTACAGGGGGCCGAAGAGACCCAGTACTTC. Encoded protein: CATSRGPLQGAEETQYF.

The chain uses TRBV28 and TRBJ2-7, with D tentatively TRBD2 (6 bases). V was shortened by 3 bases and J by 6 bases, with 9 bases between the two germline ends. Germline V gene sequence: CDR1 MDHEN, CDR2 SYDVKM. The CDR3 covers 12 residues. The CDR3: CASSFGGREQYF. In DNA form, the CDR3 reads TGTGCCAGCAGTTTCGGGGGTCGCGAGCAGTACTTC.

The DNA of the CDR3 is TGTGCCAGCAGCCGCCCGGGACAGGGATTAAGGGCCACCGGGGAGCTGTTTTTT. Protein product: CASSRPGQGLRATGELFF. The rearrangement joins TRBV7-2 to TRBJ2-2, with TRBD1 matching over 9 bases. The CDR3 runs to 18 residues. V trimming: 5 bases; J trimming: 4 bases; junction bases outside the gene matches: 14. Germline lookup yields CDR1 SGHTA and CDR2 FQGNSA. Drawing the rest from reference TRBV7-2 and TRBJ2-2, the complete variable domain is GAGVSQSPSNKVTEKGKDVELRCDPISGHTALYWYRQSLGQGLEFLIYFQGNSAPDKSGLPSDRFSAERTGGSVSTLTIQRTQQEDSAVYLCASSRPGQGLRATGELFFGEGSRLTVL.

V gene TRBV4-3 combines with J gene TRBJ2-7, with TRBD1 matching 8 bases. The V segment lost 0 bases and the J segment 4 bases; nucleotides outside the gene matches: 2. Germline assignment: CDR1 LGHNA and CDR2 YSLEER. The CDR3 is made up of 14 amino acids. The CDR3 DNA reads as TGCGCCAGCAGCCAAGACCGACAGGGGTACGAGCAGTACTTC. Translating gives CASSQDRQGYEQYF.

In DNA, the CDR3 is TGTGCCAGCTCATCCACCTTTGGCTACACCTTC. This codes for CASSSTFGYTF. This chain connects TRBV6-1 to TRBJ1-2; the D is unclear. With 8 bases removed from V and 7 bases from J, the gap between germline ends came to 11 bases. The germline V gene encodes CDR1 MNHNS and CDR2 SASEGT. The CDR3 extends over 11 amino acids.

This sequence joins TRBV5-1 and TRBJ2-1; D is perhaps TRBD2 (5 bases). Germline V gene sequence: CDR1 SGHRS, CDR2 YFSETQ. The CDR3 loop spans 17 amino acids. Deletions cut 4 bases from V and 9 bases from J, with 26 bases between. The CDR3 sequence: CASSASTDPWDSGEQFF. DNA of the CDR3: TGCGCCAGCAGCGCTAGCACAGACCCCTGGGATAGTGGTGAGCAGTTCTTC.

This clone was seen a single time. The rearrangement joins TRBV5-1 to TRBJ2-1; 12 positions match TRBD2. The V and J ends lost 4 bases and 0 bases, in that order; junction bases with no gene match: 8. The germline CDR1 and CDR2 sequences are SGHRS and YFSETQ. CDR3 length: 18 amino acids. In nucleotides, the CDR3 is TGCGCCAGCAGCAGGGAGGGACTAGCGGGCAGCTCCTACAATGAGCAGTTCTTC. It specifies CASSREGLAGSSYNEQFF.